Listed here are 7 T cell receptor beta chains from one sample, sequenced in a study of Ad26.COV2.S vaccination and SARS-CoV-2 variants. Profiling relied on immunoSEQ multiplex PCR, and the TCRdb table lists in-frame clones only, not all of them. This sample has approximately 280,000 clones; approximately 89% occur once, and the top ten carry over 2.5%. Treatment denoted: approximately 18 received Ad26.COV2.S at low or high dose, single or two shots; 5 received placebo; per-sample allocation not given. Sample collection was performed on day 63 after the first vaccine or placebo injection. This specimen was peripheral blood, taken in a trial of Ad26.COV2.S vaccine versus placebo. The source is a person between 18 and 59 years old who received the Ad26.COV2.S COVID-19 vaccine or a placebo.

The genes are TRBV4-1 and TRBJ1-6; 7 bases align to TRBD1. The germline CDR1 and CDR2 sequences are MGHRA and YSYEKL. With 1 base clipped from V and 7 bases from J, the junction kept 7 bases outside the gene matches. CDR3 length: 16 amino acids. The CDR3 protein is CASSQVLTGANSPLHF. In DNA, the CDR3 is TGCGCCAGCAGCCAAGTCCTAACAGGGGCGAATTCACCCCTCCACTTT.

The chain links TRBV27 to TRBJ2-7; D ambiguous. The CDR3 consists of 15 residues. Trimming stripped 4 bases from V and 5 bases from J, with 18 bases between. CDR1 and CDR2 from the germline V gene are MNHEY and SMNVEV (reference sequence). The CDR3 loop is CASSSNPGRTNEQYF. The CDR3 DNA reads TGTGCCAGCAGTTCAAATCCCGGTAGGACCAACGAGCAGTACTTC.

This clone turned up a few times. The chain joins TRBV6-5 to TRBJ1-1; no firm D call. Trimming cost V 2 bases and J 6 bases, with 10 bases left between them. From germline, CDR1 is MNHEY and CDR2 SVGAGI. The CDR3 sequence is 13 residues long. CDR3 sequence: CASSYLGTSEAFF. In DNA, the CDR3 is TGTGCCAGCAGTTACCTCGGTACGTCTGAAGCTTTCTTT.

This clone was detected once. V gene TRBV7-9 combines with J gene TRBJ2-4, with D possibly called TRBD1 or TRBD2 (6 bases each). The V and J ends lost 3 bases and 3 bases respectively, with 21 bases between them. The CDR3 has 18 residues. In germline, CDR1 is SEHNR, CDR2 FQNEAQ (reference sequence). This CDR3 is CASSFGGAGDGLKNIQYF. The CDR3 nucleotides are TGTGCCAGCAGCTTCGGGGGCGCCGGCGACGGGCTCAAAAACATTCAGTACTTC.

V usage is TRBV19 and J usage is TRBJ1-6; a weak D match, TRBD1 (5 bases). The CDR3 is 15 residues long. Germline V gives CDR1 LNHDA, CDR2 SQIVND (reference sequence). Trimming took 6 bases from V and 7 from J, leaving 16 bases between them. CDR3 sequence: CASSTRTGGNSPLHF. DNA for the CDR3: TGTGCCAGTAGCACCCGGACGGGGGGAAATTCACCCCTCCACTTT.

The chain combines TRBV11-2 with TRBJ2-2; possibly TRBD1 for D (6 bases). The germline gives CDR1 SGHAT, CDR2 FQNNGV. The CDR3 loop spans 16 amino acids. Trimming removed 0 bases at V and 7 bases at J, with 15 bases between. The CDR3, as DNA: TGTGCCAGCAGCTTAGATGGCAGGGGAAGGAGCGGGGAGCTGTTTTTT. Its protein is CASSLDGRGRSGELFF.

The chain has TRBV5-1 and TRBJ2-1; no reliable D call. Between the trimmed V and J ends, which lost 2 bases and 4 bases, there was a span of 13 bases. CDR1 and CDR2 (germline): SGHRS, YFSETQ. The CDR3 loop spans 15 amino acids. DNA for the CDR3: TGCGCCAGCAGCTTAAGTAGGACCTCTTACAATGAGCAGTTCTTC. This codes for CASSLSRTSYNEQFF.